These 2 T cell receptor beta chains came from one sample sequenced in a study of T cells after yellow fever vaccination. Each CDR3 protein gets one entry after TCRdb re-called the 5' RACE reads with MiXCR. The table has 600,000 to 750,000 distinct CDR3 sequences, 9% to 15% seen once. The specimen was PBMCs, collected on the day of the yellow fever booster vaccination. The source is a young man who received the YFV17D yellow fever vaccine.

The V gene is TRBV20-1, the J gene TRBJ2-7, with 8 bases lining up with TRBD2. Germline assignment: CDR1 DFQATT and CDR2 SNEGSKA (reference sequence). This CDR3 is 13 amino acids long. The V segment lost 2 bases and the J segment 3 bases; nucleotides outside the gene matches: 3. CDR3 in DNA: TGCAGTGCTAGACCCGGGACTAGCTACGAGCAGTACTTC. Protein sequence: CSARPGTSYEQYF.

The chain carries TRBV11-2 and TRBJ2-1; 9 positions agree with TRBD2. Germline assignment: CDR1 SGHAT and CDR2 FQNNGV. The CDR3 has 15 amino acids. V lost 7 bases and J lost 1; bases outside the gene matches: 5. Written as DNA, the CDR3 is TGTGCCAGCACCCTTGCGGGGGGGTCCTACAATGAGCAGTTCTTC. Protein: CASTLAGGSYNEQFF.